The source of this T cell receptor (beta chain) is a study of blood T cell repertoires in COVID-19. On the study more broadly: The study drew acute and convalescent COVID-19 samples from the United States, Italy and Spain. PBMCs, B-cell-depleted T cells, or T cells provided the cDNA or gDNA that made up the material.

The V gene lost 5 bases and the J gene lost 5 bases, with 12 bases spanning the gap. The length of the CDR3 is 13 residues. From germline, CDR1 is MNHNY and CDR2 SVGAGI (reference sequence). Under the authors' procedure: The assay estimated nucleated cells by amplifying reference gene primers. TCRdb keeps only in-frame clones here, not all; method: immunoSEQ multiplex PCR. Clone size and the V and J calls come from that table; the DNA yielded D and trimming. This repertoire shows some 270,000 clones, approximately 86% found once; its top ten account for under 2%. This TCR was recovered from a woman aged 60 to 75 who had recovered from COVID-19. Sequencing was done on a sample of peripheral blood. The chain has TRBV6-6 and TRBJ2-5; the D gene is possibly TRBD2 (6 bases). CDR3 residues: CASSRDSRETQYF. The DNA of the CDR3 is TGTGCCAGCAGTAGGGACTCACGGGAGACCCAGTACTTC.